The 25 T cell receptor beta chains below come from one sample, sequenced in a study of OX40 agonist ivuxolimab in advanced cancers. This table comes from immunoSEQ multiplex PCR, and its TCRdb copy is limited to in-frame clones, with some not included. The sample contains 60,000 to 80,000 clones, around four fifths of which appear only once. Sequencing was performed on CD4+ or CD8+ T cells sorted from blood, taken in a trial of the OX40 agonist ivuxolimab. The source of these receptors is an adult with an advanced solid tumor such as melanoma, head and neck, liver or kidney cancer.

V usage is TRBV7-2 and J usage is TRBJ2-1, with D perhaps matching TRBD2 (6 bases). V gave up 3 bases and J gave up 0 bases, with 12 bases separating them. From germline, CDR1 is SGHTA and CDR2 FQGNSA. The length of the CDR3 is 16 residues. The CDR3 is CASSLGSGSSYNEQFF. The CDR3 DNA follows: TGTGCCAGCAGCTTGGGTAGCGGCAGCTCCTACAATGAGCAGTTCTTC.

Here the CDR3 DNA reads TGTGCCAGCTCACCTCGAGTGGGGGAGCAGTACTTC. Translated, it gives CASSPRVGEQYF. The rearrangement joins TRBV18 to TRBJ2-5; D possibly uses TRBD1 or TRBD2 (5 bases each). CDR3 length: 12 amino acids. Trimming removed 3 bases at V and 11 bases at J, with 13 bases between. Per the germline V gene, CDR1 is KGHSH and CDR2 is LQKENI. Variable domain in full (rest from reference TRBV18 and TRBJ2-5): NAGVMQNPRHLVRRRGQEARLRCSPMKGHSHVYWYRQLPEEGLKFMVYLQKENIIDESGMPKERFSAEFPKEGPSILRIQQVVRGDSAAYFCASSPRVGEQYFGPGTRLLVL.

This sequence joins TRBV19 and TRBJ1-2, with 9 bases fitting TRBD1. The CDR3 runs 14 residues. V lost 8 bases to trimming and J lost 4 bases; unmatched junction nucleotides: 8. CDR1 is LNHDA, CDR2 SQIVND, per germline (reference sequence). The CDR3 spells CASSPGDRVYGYTF. CDR3 nucleotides: TGTGCCAGTTCCCCTGGGGACAGGGTCTATGGCTACACCTTC. The whole variable domain, filled in from reference TRBV19 and TRBJ1-2, reads DGGITQSPKYLFRKEGQNVTLSCEQNLNHDAMYWYRQDPGQGLRLIYYSQIVNDFQKGDIAEGYSVSREKKESFPLTVTSAQKNPTAFYLCASSPGDRVYGYTFGSGTRLTVV.

This clone is a singleton in its sample. This rearrangement joins TRBV7-9 to TRBJ2-5; no reliable D call. The closer fit of TRBJ2-7 to the DNA end suggests the J call may be wrong. The CDR3 extends over 11 amino acids. CDR1 SEHNR and CDR2 FQNEAQ come from the germline V gene (reference sequence). The CDR3 loop is CASSFQNEQYF. Written as DNA, the CDR3 is TGTGCCAGCAGCTTTCAAAACGAGCAGTACTTC.

This rearrangement joins TRBV5-6 to TRBJ1-5; tentatively, D is TRBD1 (6 bases). The length of the CDR3 is 14 residues. V dropped 4 bases and J dropped 8 bases, with 16 bases sitting between them. The germline V gene encodes CDR1 SGHDT and CDR2 YYEEEE. The chain's CDR3 is CASSPVRGTEPQHF. CDR3 nucleotides: TGTGCCAGCAGCCCGGTAAGGGGGACGGAGCCCCAGCATTTT.

The chain employs TRBV10-2 and TRBJ1-2; TRBD1 aligns across 9 bases. The V and J ends lost 6 bases and 3 bases, in that order; junction bases with no gene match: 2. Germline CDR1 reads WSHSY; CDR2 reads SAAADI. This CDR3 spans 13 amino acids. CDR3 in amino acids: CASSWTGDYGYTF. DNA for the CDR3: TGCGCCAGCAGCTGGACAGGGGACTATGGCTACACCTTC.

J is TRBJ2-7 and V is TRBV27, with TRBD2 as a possible D gene (6 bases). CDR1 and CDR2 from the germline V gene are MNHEY and SMNVEV (reference sequence). Trimming removed 3 bases at V and 2 bases at J, with 11 bases between. The CDR3 extends over 14 amino acids. Here the CDR3 DNA reads TGTGCCAGCAGTTTGGCTCCGGGGGCCTACGAGCAGTACGTC. Its protein is CASSLAPGAYEQYV.

The chain couples TRBV9 to TRBJ2-3; unclear D gene. The CDR3 has 16 residues. V was pared by 0 bases and J by 0 bases, with 11 bases between. CDR1 is SGDLS and CDR2 is YYNGEE in the germline V gene. The CDR3 DNA sequence: TGTGCCAGCAGCGTAGAGCCCGTTACTAGCACAGATACGCAGTATTTT. Protein: CASSVEPVTSTDTQYF.

The chain joins TRBV6-6 to TRBJ1-2; tentatively, D is TRBD1 (5 bases). The germline V gene encodes CDR1 MNHNY and CDR2 SVGAGI (reference sequence). The ends were cut back, 3 bases at V and 7 bases at J, with 15 bases in the middle. This CDR3 has 14 amino acids. CDR3 sequence reads: CASSYPTAGIGYTF. The CDR3 region has the DNA TGTGCCAGCAGTTATCCGACCGCAGGGATTGGCTACACCTTC.

The J gene is TRBJ2-3, the V gene TRBV13; D might be TRBD1 (6 bases). The germline V gene encodes CDR1 PRHDT and CDR2 FYEKMQ (reference sequence). The CDR3 length is 12 residues. V gave up 6 bases and J gave up 9 bases, with 13 bases separating them. CDR3 sequence reads: CASRSTGDTQYF. CDR3 sequence (DNA): TGTGCCAGCAGGTCGACAGGAGACACGCAGTATTTT.

The gene calls are TRBV6-1 and TRBJ1-1; no clear D. This CDR3 is 14 amino acids long. Germline V gene sequence: CDR1 MNHNS, CDR2 SASEGT. V shed 6 bases and J shed 3 bases, with 14 bases lying between them. The CDR3 spells CASSRRNSDTEAFF. The DNA for the CDR3 is TGTGCCAGCAGCCGACGGAACTCGGACACTGAAGCTTTCTTT.

In this sample, this clone turned up a few times. The V gene is TRBV29-1, the J gene TRBJ1-1; D remains unclear. Between the trimmed V and J ends, which lost 5 bases and 5 bases, there was a span of 3 bases. CDR1 SQVTM and CDR2 ANQGSEA come from the germline V gene. There are 9 residues in the CDR3. CDR3 protein: CSVSTEAFF. CDR3 DNA sequence: TGCAGCGTTAGTACTGAAGCTTTCTTT.

This CDR3 reads CASSPTGGFYNEQFF. As DNA, the CDR3 is TGTGCCAGCAGTCCTACAGGCGGGTTCTACAATGAGCAGTTCTTC. The chain has TRBV7-3 and TRBJ2-1; D is possibly TRBD1 or TRBD2 (5 bases each). Germline assignment: CDR1 SGHTA and CDR2 FQGTGA. The CDR3 runs 15 residues. V gave up 6 bases and J gave up 3 bases, with 15 bases separating them.

V is TRBV2 and J is TRBJ1-5, with D unresolved. Germline V gene data show CDR1 as SNHLY and CDR2 as FYNNEI. V was pared by 2 bases and J by 1 base, with 9 bases between. The CDR3 loop spans 15 amino acids. CDR3 DNA sequence: TGTGCCAGCAGTGAACCGGGGAGGAGCAATCAGCCCCAGCATTTT. This codes for CASSEPGRSNQPQHF.

A single count supports this clone. The V gene is TRBV7-9, the J gene TRBJ2-3; 7 bases align to TRBD2. With V trimmed by 11 bases and J by 2 bases, 7 bases remained unmatched. The CDR3 contains 13 residues. CDR1 and CDR2 (germline): SEHNR, FQNEAQ (reference sequence). CDR3 protein: CALYGDYTDTQYF. The CDR3 nucleotides are TGTGCCCTTTACGGGGACTACACAGATACGCAGTATTTT.

The V and J genes are TRBV30 and TRBJ2-6, with D unclear. V shed 0 bases and J shed 0 bases, with 12 bases lying between them. The V gene's germline CDR1 is GTSNPN and CDR2 SVGIG (reference sequence). The CDR3 is 17 amino acids. The CDR3 region is CAWSVDFRSSGANVLTF. The DNA of the CDR3 is TGTGCCTGGAGTGTCGACTTCCGGAGCTCTGGGGCCAACGTCCTGACTTTC.

The chain recombines TRBV6-5 with TRBJ2-7; D is perhaps TRBD1 (6 bases). Germline V gene lookup returns CDR1 MNHEY and CDR2 SVGAGI. This CDR3 has 15 residues. The V gene lost 7 bases and the J gene lost 0 bases, with 16 bases spanning the gap. This CDR3 is CASKRDTASSYEQYV. The CDR3 coding sequence is TGTGCCAGCAAGAGGGACACCGCGAGCTCCTACGAGCAGTACGTC.

V gene TRBV7-2 combines with J gene TRBJ1-2; D is ambiguous. Trimming stripped 1 base from V and 8 bases from J, with 17 bases between. The CDR3 spans 15 residues. Germline lookup yields CDR1 SGHTA and CDR2 FQGNSA. CDR3 sequence: CASSLDWAGTRGYTF. DNA of the CDR3: TGTGCCAGCAGCTTAGACTGGGCGGGAACAAGGGGCTACACCTTC.

The chain has TRBV10-1 and TRBJ1-3; no clear D. Trimming removed 4 bases at V and 4 bases at J, with 2 bases between. CDR1 and CDR2 from the germline V gene are WNHNN and SYGVQD (reference sequence). The CDR3 runs 11 residues. The CDR3 is CASSGGNTIYF. The CDR3 DNA sequence: TGCGCCAGCAGTGGCGGAAACACCATATATTTT.

This chain connects TRBV6-6 to TRBJ2-1; 10 nucleotides agree with TRBD1. The CDR3 has 15 residues. The germline V gene encodes CDR1 MNHNY and CDR2 SVGAGI (reference sequence). J was trimmed by 8 bases and V by 4 bases; bases with no gene match: 8. CDR3 nucleotides: TGTGCCAGCAGTTCCCGGACAGGGGGTTTCGATGAGCAGTTCTTC. This gives the protein CASSSRTGGFDEQFF.

The chain uses TRBV2 and TRBJ2-5, with a weak D call TRBD1 (6 bases). Per the germline V gene, CDR1 is SNHLY and CDR2 is FYNNEI. Trimming took off 1 base at V and 2 bases at J, with 11 bases between the two ends. This CDR3 comprises 15 residues. The CDR3 spells CASSEVRQAQETQYF. The DNA for the CDR3 is TGTGCCAGCAGTGAAGTGCGACAGGCTCAAGAGACCCAGTACTTC. Drawing the rest from reference TRBV2 and TRBJ2-5, the complete variable domain is EPEVTQTPSHQVTQMGQEVILRCVPISNHLYFYWYRQILGQKVEFLVSFYNNEISEKSEIFDDQFSVERPDGSNFTLKIRSTKLEDSAMYFCASSEVRQAQETQYFGPGTRLLVL.

The V and J genes are TRBV13 and TRBJ1-5; D not resolved. This CDR3 has 16 residues. Germline CDR1 PRHDT, CDR2 FYEKMQ (reference sequence). Trimming pared 4 bases from V and 0 bases from J, leaving 13 bases between. In nucleotides, the CDR3 is TGTGCCAGCAGCTATAGAAGGGCGGCTAGCAATCAGCCCCAGCATTTT. Protein product: CASSYRRAASNQPQHF. Using reference TRBV13 and TRBJ1-5 for the parts outside the CDR3, the full variable domain is AAGVIQSPRHLIKEKRETATLKCYPIPRHDTVYWYQQGPGQDPQFLISFYEKMQSDKGSIPDRFSAQQFSDYHSELNMSSLELGDSALYFCASSYRRAASNQPQHFGDGTRLSIL.

Here the CDR3 reads CAPMRSETQYF. CDR3 DNA: TGTGCCCCGATGAGGTCAGAGACCCAGTACTTC. The chain recombines TRBV19 with TRBJ2-5, with unresolved D. The germline V and J ends were trimmed by 11 bases and 4 bases, with 11 bases remaining between them. This CDR3 has 11 residues. Germline values: CDR1 LNHDA, CDR2 SQIVND (reference sequence).

This clone was picked up one time. V and J are TRBV30 and TRBJ2-7, with D unclear. V gave up 5 bases and J gave up 6 bases, with 14 bases separating them. Per germline, CDR1 GTSNPN and CDR2 SVGIG (reference sequence). This CDR3 is 12 amino acids long. CDR3 in amino acids: CAWGKRISEQYF. DNA of the CDR3: TGTGCCTGGGGGAAGAGGATCAGCGAGCAGTACTTC.

DNA of the CDR3: TGTGCCAGCAGTCTAAAGGGACGGAACACCGGGGAGCTGTTTTTT. Amino acids: CASSLKGRNTGELFF. The V gene is TRBV27, the J gene TRBJ2-2; possibly TRBD1 or TRBD2 for D (5 bases each). Trimming took 5 bases from V and 1 from J, leaving 11 bases between them. CDR3 length: 15 residues. CDR1 is MNHEY, CDR2 SMNVEV, per germline (reference sequence).